The 28 T cell receptor beta chains listed next were all sequenced from one sample in a study of T cells in localized non-small cell lung cancer. Produced via immunoSEQ multiplex PCR; TCRdb's table is partial and in-frame only. This table has 40,000 to 50,000 clones, 88% appearing once. The source material was peripheral blood, sampled before any cancer treatment. Receptor source: an older female donor with stage I squamous cell lung carcinoma.

This chain links TRBV7-2 with TRBJ2-1; 15 nucleotides agree with TRBD2. The CDR3 covers 17 residues. Germline CDR1 SGHTA, CDR2 FQGNSA. Germline trimming cut 2 bases from V and 7 bases from J; bases unmatched to any gene: 6. CDR3 DNA: TGTGCCAGCAGCTTATCGGGACTAGCGGGAGGAAGGAATGAGCAGTTCTTC. Translating gives CASSLSGLAGGRNEQFF.

This sequence joins TRBV10-3 and TRBJ2-3; D is possibly TRBD1 (6 bases). From germline, CDR1 is ENHRY and CDR2 SYGVKD. V was pared by 2 bases and J by 0 bases, with 12 bases between. The CDR3 runs to 16 residues. This CDR3 is CAISEGGQGSTDTQYF. CDR3 bases: TGTGCCATCAGTGAGGGGGGCCAGGGTAGCACAGATACGCAGTATTTT.

The chain is built from TRBV7-9 and TRBJ2-7; D is ambiguous. The CDR3 totals 12 residues. V was trimmed by 5 bases and J by 4 bases, leaving 9 bases between them. Germline assignment: CDR1 SEHNR and CDR2 FQNEAQ (reference sequence). In DNA, the CDR3 is TGTGCCAGCAGCCTGACGGTTTACGAGCAGTACTTC. The encoded protein is CASSLTVYEQYF.

The V and J genes are TRBV6-1 and TRBJ1-2; 9 positions agree with TRBD1. Germline CDR1 MNHNS, CDR2 SASEGT. V trimming: 7 bases; J trimming: 6 bases; junction bases outside the gene matches: 9. This CDR3 is 14 amino acids long. The CDR3 DNA sequence: TGTGCCAGCACGACAGGGGGGACGGGAGATGGCTACACCTTC. It translates to CASTTGGTGDGYTF.

In this sample, this clone turned up a few times. The genes are TRBV9 and TRBJ1-1, with no clear D. With 5 bases removed from V and 0 bases from J, the gap between germline ends came to 14 bases. Germline V gene lookup returns CDR1 SGDLS and CDR2 YYNGEE. The CDR3 covers 15 residues. The CDR3, as DNA: TGTGCCAGCAGGCGGGAGGAGGGCATGAACACTGAAGCTTTCTTT. Residues: CASRREEGMNTEAFF.

The V and J genes are TRBV7-3 and TRBJ2-2; D call uncertain. Germline CDR1 reads SGHTA; CDR2 reads FQGTGA. The CDR3 is 14 residues long. V was cut by 5 bases and J by 1 base, with 8 bases left in between. CDR3 loop: CASSNTVNTGELFF. The CDR3 nucleotides are TGTGCCAGCAGCAATACAGTGAACACCGGGGAGCTGTTTTTT.

The chain couples TRBV30 to TRBJ2-3; D might be TRBD2 (5 bases). This CDR3 has 15 residues. CDR1 is GTSNPN and CDR2 is SVGIG in the germline V gene (reference sequence). Trimming pared 8 bases from V and 1 base from J, leaving 19 bases between. The CDR3 region has the DNA TGTGCCCTGGACCCCGGACGGACTGGCACAGATACGCAGTATTTT. Translating it yields CALDPGRTGTDTQYF. Complete variable domain (other parts from reference TRBV30 and TRBJ2-3): SQTIHQWPATLVQPVGSPLSLECTVEGTSNPNLYWYRQAAGRGLQLLFYSVGIGQISSEVPQNLSASRPQDRQFILSSKKLLLSDSGFYLCALDPGRTGTDTQYFGPGTRLTVL.

V and J are TRBV29-1 and TRBJ2-4; no definite D call. CDR3 size: 14 residues. CDR1 is SQVTM and CDR2 is ANQGSEA in the germline V gene. Trimming shortened V by 3 bases and J by 6 bases, and 15 bases separated the two germline ends. The CDR3 is CSVDDQFTGNIQYF. The CDR3 DNA sequence: TGCAGCGTTGATGACCAGTTCACTGGAAACATTCAGTACTTC.

The chain combines TRBV7-9 with TRBJ2-1; D gene ambiguous. The V gene's germline CDR1 is SEHNR and CDR2 FQNEAQ (reference sequence). Trimming pared 5 bases from V and 0 bases from J, leaving 11 bases between. The CDR3 sequence is 15 residues long. CDR3 nucleotides: TGTGCCAGCAGCCCTGAGGCTAGCTCCTACAATGAGCAGTTCTTC. This codes for CASSPEASSYNEQFF. The full variable domain, completed using reference TRBV7-9 and TRBJ2-1, is DTGVSQNPRHKITKRGQNVTFRCDPISEHNRLYWYRQTLGQGPEFLTYFQNEAQLEKSRLLSDRFSAERPKGSFSTLEIQRTEQGDSAMYLCASSPEASSYNEQFFGPGTRLTVL.

The chain uses TRBV6-1 and TRBJ2-7; TRBD2 matches at 13 bases. This CDR3 is 19 amino acids long. Trimming removed 1 base from V and 6 bases from J; junction bases left unmatched: 15. Germline loops: CDR1 MNHNS, CDR2 SASEGT. Here the CDR3 DNA reads TGTGCCAGCAGTGAAGAATGGAAAGGACTAGCGGGAGTGATCCTCGAGCAGTACTTC. This encodes CASSEEWKGLAGVILEQYF.

V gene TRBV5-4 combines with J gene TRBJ1-5; TRBD1 matches 10 bases. CDR3 length: 14 amino acids. J gave up 6 bases and V 4 bases, and 4 bases lay outside the gene matches. Germline V gives CDR1 SGHNT, CDR2 YYREEE (reference sequence). The CDR3 DNA reads TGTGCCAGCAGCCTCGGGACAGGGGCTCAGCCCCAGCATTTT. It encodes CASSLGTGAQPQHF.

This sequence joins TRBV6-6 and TRBJ1-4, with D unclear. CDR1 is MNHNY and CDR2 is SVGAGI in the germline V gene (reference sequence). Trimming stripped 6 bases from V and 4 bases from J, with 15 bases between. The CDR3 totals 15 residues. The CDR3 sequence is CASRRRQDNNEKLFF. The CDR3 DNA sequence: TGTGCCAGCAGACGCCGACAAGATAATAATGAAAAACTGTTTTTT.

The chain joins TRBV9 to TRBJ1-5, with D unresolved. Germline assignment: CDR1 SGDLS and CDR2 YYNGEE. This CDR3 is 14 amino acids long. V was cut by 0 bases and J by 1 base, with 5 bases left in between. Here the CDR3 reads CASSVGTSNQPQHF. The DNA of the CDR3 is TGTGCCAGCAGCGTAGGGACCAGCAATCAGCCCCAGCATTTT.

The chain recombines TRBV9 with TRBJ2-5; 12 bases align to TRBD2. CDR3 length: 15 amino acids. Losses at the gene ends were 4 bases for V and 6 bases for J; bases not matched to a gene: 7. Germline loops: CDR1 SGDLS, CDR2 YYNGEE. In nucleotides, the CDR3 is TGTGCCAGCAGCCTAACTAGCGGGAGGATGCAGACCCAGTACTTC. This encodes CASSLTSGRMQTQYF.

The V gene is TRBV19, the J gene TRBJ1-5, with 9 bases that match TRBD1. The trim removed 5 bases at V and 3 bases at J, leaving 11 bases unmatched. There are 17 residues in the CDR3. Germline V gene sequence: CDR1 LNHDA, CDR2 SQIVND (reference sequence). CDR3 amino acids: CASSSTGTGMVNQPQHF. CDR3 DNA: TGTGCCAGTAGTTCCACCGGGACAGGGATGGTCAATCAGCCCCAGCATTTT.

The chain is built from TRBV19 and TRBJ1-5; 7 bases align to TRBD1. The germline CDR1 and CDR2 sequences are LNHDA and SQIVND (reference sequence). The CDR3 consists of 15 residues. V lost 1 base, J lost 7 bases, and 7 bases stayed unmatched. Here the CDR3 reads CASSIGQGSRQPQHF. CDR3 nucleotide sequence: TGTGCCAGTAGTATAGGACAGGGATCGAGGCAGCCCCAGCATTTT.

The chain links TRBV4-3 to TRBJ1-1; 9 positions agree with TRBD1. From germline, CDR1 is LGHNA and CDR2 YSLEER. V dropped 2 bases and J dropped 5; count of bases not matched to a gene: 3. The CDR3 sequence is 14 residues long. The CDR3 loop is CASSQLTGGTEAFF. CDR3 in DNA: TGCGCCAGCAGCCAATTGACAGGGGGAACTGAAGCTTTCTTT.

This chain joins TRBV5-1 and TRBJ2-5; 16 positions agree with TRBD2. This CDR3 comprises 19 residues. J was trimmed by 2 bases and V by 4 bases; bases with no gene match: 11. Germline CDR1 SGHRS, CDR2 YFSETQ. In nucleotides, the CDR3 is TGCGCCAGCAGCCCGGACGGGACTAGCGGGAGGGCCTATCAAGAGACCCAGTACTTC. Protein product: CASSPDGTSGRAYQETQYF.

The V call is TRBV7-3, the J call TRBJ2-2; 8 bases align to TRBD1. V lost 5 bases and J lost 6; bases outside the gene matches: 5. This CDR3 is built from 14 residues. Germline V CDR1 and CDR2: SGHTA, FQGTGA. CDR3 DNA sequence: TGTGCCAGCAGCGTAGGACAGGGTCCCGGGGAGCTGTTTTTT. The encoded protein is CASSVGQGPGELFF.

V usage is TRBV19 and J usage is TRBJ1-1; the D gene is possibly TRBD1 (6 bases). CDR3 size: 13 residues. Germline V gene data show CDR1 as LNHDA and CDR2 as SQIVND (reference sequence). Trimming removed 7 bases from V and 1 base from J, with 10 bases in between. The CDR3 coding sequence is TGTGCCAGTAATCCGACAGGGAACACTGAAGCTTTCTTT. Residues: CASNPTGNTEAFF.

The chain joins TRBV30 to TRBJ2-2; the D gene is possibly TRBD2 (6 bases). The length of the CDR3 is 16 residues. V was shortened by 0 bases and J by 4 bases, with 15 bases between the two germline ends. In germline, CDR1 is GTSNPN, CDR2 SVGIG (reference sequence). In nucleotides, the CDR3 is TGTGCCTGGAGTGTCTCGGGCTCCGGGGGCACCGGGGAGCTGTTTTTT. Its protein product is CAWSVSGSGGTGELFF.

The V call is TRBV13, the J call TRBJ1-1; D remains unclear. CDR1 and CDR2 (germline): PRHDT, FYEKMQ (reference sequence). The V and J ends lost 5 bases and 0 bases respectively, with 16 bases between them. The CDR3 is 16 residues long. CDR3 nucleotides: TGTGCCAGCAGCGACCTCTTCCGGGCTGTGAACACTGAAGCTTTCTTT. Protein product: CASSDLFRAVNTEAFF.

This sequence joins TRBV7-8 and TRBJ2-7; D remains ambiguous. This CDR3 has 15 residues. Between the trimmed V and J ends, which lost 0 bases and 3 bases, there was a span of 12 bases. Germline V gene lookup returns CDR1 SGHVS and CDR2 FQNEAQ. The CDR3 sequence: CASSLAGAQNYEQYF. The CDR3, as DNA: TGTGCCAGCAGCTTAGCCGGCGCTCAGAACTACGAGCAGTACTTC.

This chain connects TRBV11-1 to TRBJ2-1; TRBD1 or TRBD2 may be the D gene (5 bases each). The CDR3 is 14 residues long. Trimming pared 5 bases from V and 6 bases from J, leaving 14 bases between. Per the germline V gene, CDR1 is SGHAT and CDR2 is FQDESV (reference sequence). CDR3: CASSPRWGTNEQFF. Here the CDR3 DNA reads TGTGCCAGCAGCCCGAGGTGGGGGACCAATGAGCAGTTCTTC.

This rearrangement joins TRBV4-3 to TRBJ1-3; TRBD1 might be the D (6 bases). This CDR3 has 17 residues. Germline loops: CDR1 LGHNA, CDR2 YSLEER. V was clipped by 0 bases and J by 0 bases, with 12 bases between them. The CDR3 loop reads CASSQEGDTFSGNTIYF. The CDR3 nucleotides are TGCGCCAGCAGCCAAGAAGGGGACACCTTCTCTGGAAACACCATATATTTT.

V is TRBV7-9 and J is TRBJ2-6; no clear D gene. The CDR3 totals 16 residues. Germline V lookup: CDR1 SEHNR, CDR2 FQNEAQ (reference sequence). V shed 4 bases and J shed 0 bases, with 10 bases lying between them. The CDR3 DNA follows: TGTGCCAGCAGCTCCCGAGGCTTCTCTGGGGCCAACGTCCTGACTTTC. The encoded protein is CASSSRGFSGANVLTF.

The chain carries TRBV18 and TRBJ1-2; the D is unclear. The CDR3 runs to 16 residues. Germline CDR1 KGHSH, CDR2 LQKENI. The ends were cut back, 3 bases at V and 7 bases at J, with 21 bases in the middle. CDR3 amino acids: CASSPLTGKGEGGYTF. The CDR3 DNA reads TGTGCCAGCTCACCGTTAACTGGGAAGGGCGAGGGTGGCTACACCTTC.

The rearrangement uses TRBV5-1 and TRBJ2-1; D is ambiguous. The CDR3 contains 13 residues. Germline V CDR1 and CDR2: SGHRS, YFSETQ. Trimming took 0 bases from V and 5 from J, leaving 6 bases between them. The CDR3 region is CASSLGYNNEQFF. The CDR3 DNA sequence: TGCGCCAGCAGCTTGGGATATAACAATGAGCAGTTCTTC.